Shown below are 9 T cell receptor beta chains from a single sample sequenced in a study of neurological immune-mediated disorders. One entry per CDR3 protein results from TCRdb running MiXCR on the 5' RACE reads. Of 65,000 to 75,000 distinct CDR3 sequences listed, over 5% are singletons. The sample was PBMCs. The receptors were sampled from a human donor with multiple sclerosis. The donor label of this sample is uncertain.

This clonotype has ten or more counts. The chain joins TRBV5-1 to TRBJ2-7; 7 positions agree with TRBD1. The CDR3 is 15 residues long. The V and J ends lost 3 bases and 5 bases, in that order; junction bases with no gene match: 11. Germline CDR1 and CDR2: SGHRS and YFSETQ. The CDR3 loop is CASSSTSNTGDEQYF. The CDR3 DNA is TGCGCCAGCAGCTCCACTTCCAACACAGGGGACGAGCAGTACTTC.

This clonotype appeared many times. The chain combines TRBV20-1 with TRBJ1-2; TRBD1 matches 12 bases. Germline V gene data show CDR1 as DFQATT and CDR2 as SNEGSKA (reference sequence). The length of the CDR3 is 15 residues. The V segment lost 3 bases and the J segment 4 bases; nucleotides outside the gene matches: 6. As DNA, the CDR3 is TGCAGTGCTAGGGTAGGGACAGGGGGCATCTATGGCTACACCTTC. Protein: CSARVGTGGIYGYTF.

This clonotype was detected many times. V and J are TRBV5-1 and TRBJ2-7; D ambiguous. CDR3 length: 13 residues. V lost 1 base and J 5 bases, leaving 10 bases between the germline ends. Germline CDR1 reads SGHRS; CDR2 reads YFSETQ. The CDR3 here is CASSLWPSDEQYF. DNA for the CDR3: TGCGCCAGCAGCTTGTGGCCCAGCGACGAGCAGTACTTC.

This clonotype was recorded many times. This chain joins TRBV20-1 and TRBJ1-2; D not resolved. The CDR3 is made up of 13 amino acids. Trimming left V 6 bases short and J 4 bases short, with 15 bases between. The germline V gene has CDR1 DFQATT and CDR2 SNEGSKA (reference sequence). The CDR3 sequence: CSALDVEVYGYTF. Here the CDR3 DNA reads TGCAGTGCCCTAGACGTAGAGGTCTATGGCTACACCTTC.

This clonotype was counted ten times or more. The chain has TRBV20-1 and TRBJ2-7, with TRBD1 matching 9 bases. V shed 7 bases and J 3 bases; nucleotides not matched to a gene: 10. The CDR3 extends over 14 amino acids. Germline CDR1 and CDR2: DFQATT and SNEGSKA (reference sequence). CDR3 sequence: CSVTTGTGSYEQYF. The DNA for the CDR3 is TGCAGTGTAACCACCGGGACAGGGAGCTACGAGCAGTACTTC.

This clonotype was seen repeatedly, ten times or more. The chain is built from TRBV7-2 and TRBJ2-1; TRBD2 matches 11 bases. CDR1 SGHTA and CDR2 FQGNSA come from the germline V gene. Trimming at V came to 5 bases and at J to 3 bases, leaving 3 bases not matched to a gene. This CDR3 spans 15 amino acids. CDR3 in amino acids: CASSVSGGVYNEQFF. DNA of the CDR3: TGTGCCAGCAGCGTTAGCGGGGGGGTCTACAATGAGCAGTTCTTC.

This clonotype has at least ten counts. The chain carries TRBV15 and TRBJ2-3; 9 bases fit TRBD2. CDR3 length equals 15 residues. CDR1 and CDR2 from the germline V gene are LNHNV and YYDKDF (reference sequence). V was pared by 4 bases and J by 1 base, with 3 bases of the junction left unmatched. The CDR3 nucleotides are TGTGCCACCAGCACCGTAGCGGGAGGCACAGATACGCAGTATTTT. Translated, it gives CATSTVAGGTDTQYF.

In its sample, this clonotype was seen many times. V and J are TRBV5-1 and TRBJ1-4; 8 bases line up with TRBD1. The ends lost 7 bases at V and 8 bases at J; junction bases unmatched: 10. There are 14 residues in the CDR3. Germline V gene sequence: CDR1 SGHRS, CDR2 YFSETQ. CDR3 in DNA: TGCGCCAGCCGCCTGGGGACAGGATCGGAAAAACTGTTTTTT. This gives the protein CASRLGTGSEKLFF.

In this sample, this clonotype turned up many times. The chain links TRBV5-5 to TRBJ1-1, with 8 positions matching TRBD1. This CDR3 is built from 13 residues. Germline lookup yields CDR1 SGHKS and CDR2 YYEKEE (reference sequence). V lost 9 bases to trimming and J lost 1 base; unmatched junction nucleotides: 5. The CDR3: CANSQGANTEAFF. The CDR3 DNA follows: TGTGCCAACTCGCAGGGGGCGAACACTGAAGCTTTCTTT.